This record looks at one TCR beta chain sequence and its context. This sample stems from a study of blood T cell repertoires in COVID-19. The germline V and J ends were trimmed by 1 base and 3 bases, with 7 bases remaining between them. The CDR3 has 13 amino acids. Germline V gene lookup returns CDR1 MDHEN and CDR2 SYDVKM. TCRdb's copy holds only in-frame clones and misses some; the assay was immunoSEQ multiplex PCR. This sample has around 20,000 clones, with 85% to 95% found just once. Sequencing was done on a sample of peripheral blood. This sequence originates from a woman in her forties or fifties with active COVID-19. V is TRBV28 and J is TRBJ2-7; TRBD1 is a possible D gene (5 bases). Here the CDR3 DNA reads TGTGCCAGCAGTTTATCGACAGTCTACGAGCAGTACTTC. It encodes CASSLSTVYEQYF. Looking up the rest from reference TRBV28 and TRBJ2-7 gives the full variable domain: DVKVTQSSRYLVKRTGEKVFLECVQDMDHENMFWYRQDPGLGLRLIYFSYDVKMKEKGDIPEGYSVSREKKERFSLILESASTNQTSMYLCASSLSTVYEQYFGPGTRLTVT.